In this sample, the clone carrying this T cell receptor beta chain turned up many times. Trimming took off 3 bases at V and 2 bases at J, with 10 bases between the two ends. The CDR3 sequence is 14 residues long. Germline V gives CDR1 SGHAT, CDR2 FQNNGV. The data were obtained in a study of T-cell reconstitution after alpha-beta-depleted transplantation in children. Preparing the TCRbeta library involved the use of unique molecular identifiers. TCRdb reprocessed the PCR reads with MiXCR, giving one entry per CDR3 protein. This table holds a few hundred thousand distinct CDR3 sequences, 10% to 15% found once.

The chain employs TRBV11-2 and TRBJ1-2, with D perhaps TRBD1 (5 bases). Source: PBMCs, mostly from graft donor cells, taken 360 days after TCRalphabeta/CD19-depleted stem cell transplant. This receptor was identified in a male patient younger than 18 who had a stem cell transplant for acute myeloid leukemia, so the T cells may come from the graft donor. The CDR3 region has the DNA TGTGCCAGCAGCTTCCCGGGGGGGAACTATGGCTACACCTTC. Translation: CASSFPGGNYGYTF.